The rows below give T cell receptor beta chains drawn from one sample of a study of blood T cell repertoires in COVID-19. Sequencing was performed with immunoSEQ multiplex PCR; in TCRdb, only in-frame clones are kept and a portion is missing. The sample includes some 400,000 clones, roughly 90% seen only once; the top ten take around 1.7%. The sequenced sample consisted of PBMCs or T cells enriched from blood (not recorded which). The source is a woman in her twenties or thirties who had recovered from COVID-19. CDR3s include the opening cysteine and the closing phenylalanine or tryptophan. D genes are given only for firm matches. The listing skips clone size in some rows; elsewhere it reads once, few, many or a size class.

V: TRBV7-2; D: NA; J: TRBJ1-1; size: NA; length: 15; CDR3: CASSPRLDKNTEAFF; DNA: TGTGCCAGCAGCCCTCGACTGGACAAGAACACTGAAGCTTTCTTT
V: TRBV5-4; D: NA; J: TRBJ2-1; size: NA; length: 15; CDR3: CASSLGQSSYNEQFF; DNA: TGTGCCAGCAGCTTGGGACAGTCCTCCTACAATGAGCAGTTCTTC
V: TRBV5-4; D: NA; J: TRBJ2-3; size: NA; length: 15; CDR3: CASSFAPGATDTQYF; DNA: TGTGCCAGCAGCTTCGCTCCGGGAGCCACAGATACGCAGTATTTT
V: TRBV28; D: TRBD1; J: TRBJ1-1; size: few; length: 15; CDR3: CASRQPGTVNTEAFF; DNA: TGTGCCAGCAGACAACCGGGGACAGTGAACACTGAAGCTTTCTTT
V: TRBV25-1; D: NA; J: TRBJ1-6; size: NA; length: 13; CDR3: CASSGLYNSPLHF; DNA: TGTGCCAGCTCCGGACTTTATAATTCACCCCTCCACTTT
V: TRBV11-2; D: NA; J: TRBJ1-2; size: once; length: 14; CDR3: CASSLGRINYGYTF; DNA: TGTGCCAGCAGCTTAGGCAGAATTAACTATGGCTACACCTTC
V: TRBV4-1; D: NA; J: TRBJ2-3; size: once; length: 17; CDR3: CASSQPPQGRDTDTQYF; DNA: TGCGCCAGCAGCCAACCCCCCCAGGGCAGGGACACAGATACGCAGTATTTT
V: TRBV18; D: NA; J: TRBJ1-1; size: NA; length: 17; CDR3: CASSPPSARASYTEAFF; DNA: TGTGCCAGCTCACCACCCTCCGCCAGGGCTTCGTACACTGAAGCTTTCTTT
V: TRBV30; D: NA; J: TRBJ2-7; size: NA; length: 13; CDR3: CAWSADTPYEQYF; DNA: TGTGCCTGGAGTGCCGACACTCCCTACGAGCAGTACTTC
V: TRBV27; D: TRBD2; J: TRBJ2-7; size: NA; length: 15; CDR3: CASSLGRGSYYEQYF; DNA: TGTGCCAGCAGTTTAGGGAGGGGCAGCTACTACGAGCAGTACTTC
V: TRBV27; D: TRBD1; J: TRBJ1-4; size: NA; length: 17; CDR3: CASSLGTGDRGNEKLFF; DNA: TGTGCCAGCAGTCTCGGGACCGGGGACAGGGGTAATGAAAAACTGTTTTTT
V: TRBV7-9; D: TRBD2; J: TRBJ2-1; size: NA; length: 15; CDR3: CASSLSSGSYNEQFF; DNA: TGTGCCAGCAGCCTGTCCAGCGGGAGCTACAATGAGCAGTTCTTC
V: TRBV27; D: NA; J: TRBJ1-5; size: NA; length: 17; CDR3: CASSLARWGGNNQPQHF; DNA: TGTGCCAGCAGTTTGGCCAGATGGGGGGGCAACAATCAGCCCCAGCATTTT
V: TRBV19; D: NA; J: TRBJ1-2; size: NA; length: 14; CDR3: CASSQGGVQYGYTF; DNA: TGTGCCAGTAGTCAAGGGGGGGTACAGTATGGCTACACCTTC
V: TRBV5-1; D: NA; J: TRBJ2-5; size: NA; length: 13; CDR3: CASSSGVQETQYF; DNA: TGCGCCAGCAGCTCGGGAGTGCAAGAGACCCAGTACTTC
V: TRBV6-5; D: NA; J: TRBJ1-1; size: NA; length: 13; CDR3: CASRVGVNTEAFF; DNA: TGTGCCAGCAGGGTAGGGGTGAACACTGAAGCTTTCTTT
V: TRBV9; D: NA; J: TRBJ1-3; size: few; length: 18; CDR3: CASSVNRAGPKNGNTIYF; DNA: TGTGCCAGCAGCGTGAACAGGGCCGGTCCTAAAAATGGAAACACCATATATTTT
V: TRBV30; D: NA; J: TRBJ2-7; size: NA; length: 13; CDR3: CAWSAGRAYEQYF; DNA: TGTGCCTGGAGTGCGGGCAGGGCCTACGAGCAGTACTTC
V: TRBV5-6; D: NA; J: TRBJ1-3; size: NA; length: 16; CDR3: CASSFESPFSGNTIYF; DNA: TGTGCCAGCAGCTTCGAGTCCCCATTCTCTGGAAACACCATATATTTT
V: TRBV3-1/TRBV3-2; D: NA; J: TRBJ1-2; size: NA; length: 13; CDR3: CASSQETGYGYTF; DNA: TGTGCCAGCAGCCAAGAAACAGGATATGGCTACACCTTC
V: TRBV28; D: TRBD2; J: TRBJ2-7; size: NA; length: 15; CDR3: CASSLSLAVSYEQYF; DNA: TGTGCCAGCAGTTTATCGCTAGCGGTATCCTACGAGCAGTACTTC
V: TRBV6-4; D: NA; J: TRBJ2-3; size: NA; length: 13; CDR3: CASSAYSTDTQYF; DNA: TGTGCCAGCAGTGCCTATAGCACAGATACGCAGTATTTT
V: TRBV19; D: NA; J: TRBJ1-2; size: NA; length: 12; CDR3: CASSISGYGYTF; DNA: TGTGCCAGTAGTATTTCGGGGTATGGCTACACCTTC
V: TRBV6-6; D: TRBD1; J: TRBJ1-2; size: NA; length: 15; CDR3: CASRPRQGSHYGYTF; DNA: TGTGCCAGCAGGCCCCGACAGGGCTCCCACTATGGCTACACCTTC
V: TRBV18; D: NA; J: TRBJ2-7; size: NA; length: 14; CDR3: CASSSGHGADEQYF; DNA: TGTGCCAGCTCATCGGGACATGGGGCCGACGAGCAGTACTTC
V: TRBV18; D: NA; J: TRBJ2-7; size: NA; length: 13; CDR3: CASSMPGVGEQYF; DNA: TGTGCCAGCTCCATGCCCGGGGTTGGCGAGCAGTACTTC
V: TRBV5-1; D: NA; J: TRBJ1-5; size: NA; length: 14; CDR3: CASHQTGSSQPQHF; DNA: TGCGCCAGCCACCAGACAGGATCGAGTCAGCCCCAGCATTTT
V: TRBV12-5; D: NA; J: TRBJ1-1; size: NA; length: 11; CDR3: CASTGNTEAFF; DNA: TGTGCTAGTACAGGGAACACTGAAGCTTTCTTT
V: TRBV19; D: TRBD2; J: TRBJ2-7; size: once; length: 14; CDR3: CASRLAGGPREQYF; DNA: TGTGCCAGTAGGCTAGCGGGAGGGCCGAGGGAGCAGTACTTC
V: TRBV11-2; D: NA; J: TRBJ1-3; size: NA; length: 19; CDR3: CASSLDGWGQPGPGNTIYF; DNA: TGTGCCAGCAGCTTAGATGGGTGGGGACAACCGGGACCTGGAAACACCATATATTTT
V: TRBV9; D: TRBD2; J: TRBJ2-1; size: NA; length: 17; CDR3: CASSPHSGTSGINEQFF; DNA: TGTGCCAGCAGCCCCCATAGCGGGACTAGCGGGATCAATGAGCAGTTCTTC
V: TRBV9; D: TRBD1; J: TRBJ2-1; size: NA; length: 19; CDR3: CASSVGWGRQGRSYNEQFF; DNA: TGTGCCAGCAGCGTAGGTTGGGGAAGACAGGGTCGGTCCTACAATGAGCAGTTCTTC
V: TRBV7-8; D: TRBD1; J: TRBJ1-6; size: NA; length: 19; CDR3: CASSLARGQGSSYNSPLHF; DNA: TGTGCCAGCAGCTTAGCTCGGGGACAGGGGAGCTCCTATAATTCACCCCTCCACTTT
V: TRBV27; D: TRBD2; J: TRBJ2-1; size: NA; length: 17; CDR3: CASSPPRGSGIYNEQFF; DNA: TGTGCCAGCAGTCCCCCCCGGGGTAGCGGGATCTACAATGAGCAGTTCTTC
V: TRBV11-2; D: TRBD1; J: TRBJ2-7; size: once; length: 15; CDR3: CASSLEQGSSYEQYF; DNA: TGTGCCAGCAGCTTGGAACAGGGGAGCTCCTACGAGCAGTACTTC
V: TRBV11-3; D: TRBD1; J: TRBJ2-3; size: NA; length: 16; CDR3: CASTLGRGRDTDTQYF; DNA: TGTGCCAGCACCCTAGGCAGGGGGCGAGACACAGATACGCAGTATTTT
V: TRBV6-5; D: NA; J: TRBJ2-5; size: NA; length: 14; CDR3: CASSYGSNRETQYF; DNA: TGTGCCAGCAGTTACGGGAGTAACAGAGAGACCCAGTACTTC
V: TRBV7-9; D: TRBD2; J: TRBJ2-3; size: NA; length: 16; CDR3: CASSFTTSGRFDTQYF; DNA: TGTGCCAGCAGCTTTACGACTAGCGGGAGGTTTGATACGCAGTATTTT
V: TRBV7-9; D: NA; J: TRBJ1-1; size: NA; length: 13; CDR3: CASSSVRVTEAFF; DNA: TGTGCCAGCAGCTCAGTGAGGGTCACTGAAGCTTTCTTT
V: TRBV7-9; D: NA; J: TRBJ2-1; size: NA; length: 15; CDR3: CASSLGRSGVNEQFF; DNA: TGTGCCAGCAGCTTAGGGCGGTCAGGGGTGAATGAGCAGTTCTTC
V: TRBV7-8; D: NA; J: TRBJ2-3; size: NA; length: 15; CDR3: CASSLVPRGTDTQYF; DNA: TGTGCCAGCAGCCTCGTCCCCAGGGGAACAGATACGCAGTATTTT
V: TRBV15; D: TRBD1; J: TRBJ1-4; size: NA; length: 17; CDR3: CATSRIIGQGANEKLFF; DNA: TGTGCCACCAGCAGGATAATAGGACAGGGGGCTAATGAAAAACTGTTTTTT
V: TRBV12-5; D: TRBD1; J: TRBJ1-6; size: NA; length: 19; CDR3: CASGSWGGTGSILHSPLHF; DNA: TGTGCTAGTGGTTCTTGGGGAGGGACAGGTTCGATCCTACATTCACCCCTCCACTTT
V: TRBV27; D: TRBD1; J: TRBJ2-7; size: NA; length: 16; CDR3: CASSFTPPGQGNEQYF; DNA: TGTGCCAGCAGTTTCACCCCTCCGGGACAGGGTAACGAGCAGTACTTC
V: TRBV12-3/TRBV12-4; D: NA; J: TRBJ1-1; size: NA; length: 13; CDR3: CASRADGDTEAFF; DNA: TGTGCCAGCAGGGCGGACGGGGACACTGAAGCTTTCTTT
V: TRBV30; D: TRBD1; J: TRBJ1-2; size: NA; length: 11; CDR3: CAWDRGGGYTF; DNA: TGTGCCTGGGACAGGGGGGGCGGCTACACCTTC